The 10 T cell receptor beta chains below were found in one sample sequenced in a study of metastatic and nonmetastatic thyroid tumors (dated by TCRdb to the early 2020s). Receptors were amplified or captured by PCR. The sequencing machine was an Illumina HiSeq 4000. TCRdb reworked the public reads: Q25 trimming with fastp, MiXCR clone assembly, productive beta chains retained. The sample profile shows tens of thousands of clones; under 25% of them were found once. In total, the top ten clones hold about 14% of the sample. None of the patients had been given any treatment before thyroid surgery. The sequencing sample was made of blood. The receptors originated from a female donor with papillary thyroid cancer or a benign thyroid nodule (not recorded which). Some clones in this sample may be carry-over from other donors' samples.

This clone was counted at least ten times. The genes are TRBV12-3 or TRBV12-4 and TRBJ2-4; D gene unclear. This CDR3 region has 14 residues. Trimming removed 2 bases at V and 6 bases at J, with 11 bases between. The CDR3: CASSLLGVGNIQYF. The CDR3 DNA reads TGTGCCAGCAGTTTACTGGGCGTCGGAAACATTCAGTACTTC.

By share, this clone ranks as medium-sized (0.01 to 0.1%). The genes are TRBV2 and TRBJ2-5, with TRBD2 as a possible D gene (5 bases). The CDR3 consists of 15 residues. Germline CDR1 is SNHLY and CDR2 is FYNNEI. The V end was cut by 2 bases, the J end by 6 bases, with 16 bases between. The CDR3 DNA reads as TGTGCCAGCAGTGAAAGGTCGCTAGCTGGGAAGACCCAGTACTTC. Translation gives CASSERSLAGKTQYF.

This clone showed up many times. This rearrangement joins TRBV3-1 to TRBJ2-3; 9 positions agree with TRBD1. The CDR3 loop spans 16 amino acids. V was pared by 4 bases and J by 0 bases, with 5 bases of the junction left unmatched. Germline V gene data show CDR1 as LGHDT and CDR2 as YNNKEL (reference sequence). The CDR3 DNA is TGTGCCAGCAGCCGTGGGACAGGGATAAGCACAGATACGCAGTATTTT. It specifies CASSRGTGISTDTQYF.

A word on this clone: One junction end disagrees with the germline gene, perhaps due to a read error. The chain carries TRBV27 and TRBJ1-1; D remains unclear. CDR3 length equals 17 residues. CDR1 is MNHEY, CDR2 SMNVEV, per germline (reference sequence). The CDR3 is CASILLSPAQKNTEAFF. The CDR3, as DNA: TGTGCCAGCATTTTACTTTCGCCGGCACAGAAGAACACTGAAGCTTTCTTT.

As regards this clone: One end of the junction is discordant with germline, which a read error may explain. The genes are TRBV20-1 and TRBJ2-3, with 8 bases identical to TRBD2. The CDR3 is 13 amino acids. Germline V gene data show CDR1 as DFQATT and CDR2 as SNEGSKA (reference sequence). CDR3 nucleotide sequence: TGCAGTGCCCCTACTAGCGGCACATATACGCTGTATTTT. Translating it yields CSAPTSGTYTLYF.

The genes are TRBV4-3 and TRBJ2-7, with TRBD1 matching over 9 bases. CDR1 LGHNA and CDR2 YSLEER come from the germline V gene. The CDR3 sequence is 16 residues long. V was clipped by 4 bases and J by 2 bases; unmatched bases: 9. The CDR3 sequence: CASSRPGTGTPYEQYF. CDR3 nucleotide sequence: TGCGCCAGCAGCCGCCCAGGGACAGGGACACCCTACGAGCAGTACTTC.

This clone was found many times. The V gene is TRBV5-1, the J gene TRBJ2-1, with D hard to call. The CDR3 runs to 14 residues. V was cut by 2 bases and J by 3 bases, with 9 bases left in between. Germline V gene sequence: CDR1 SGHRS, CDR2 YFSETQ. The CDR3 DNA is TGCGCCAGCAGCTTCCCAACGGGCTACAATGAGCAGTTCTTC. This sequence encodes CASSFPTGYNEQFF.

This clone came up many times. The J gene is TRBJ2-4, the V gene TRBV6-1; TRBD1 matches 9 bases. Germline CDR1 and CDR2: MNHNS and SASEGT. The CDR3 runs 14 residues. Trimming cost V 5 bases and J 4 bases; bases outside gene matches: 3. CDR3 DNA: TGTGCCAGCAGTTTGACAGGGGGGAAAAACATTCAGTACTTC. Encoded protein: CASSLTGGKNIQYF.

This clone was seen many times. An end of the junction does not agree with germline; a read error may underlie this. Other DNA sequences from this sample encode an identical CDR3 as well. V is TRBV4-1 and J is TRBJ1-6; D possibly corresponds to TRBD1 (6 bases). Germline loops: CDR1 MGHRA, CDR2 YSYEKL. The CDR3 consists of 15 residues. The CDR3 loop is CASSQEGAYNSPLHF. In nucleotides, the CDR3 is TGCGCTAGCAGCCAAGAGGGGGCCTATAATTCACCCCTCCACTTT.

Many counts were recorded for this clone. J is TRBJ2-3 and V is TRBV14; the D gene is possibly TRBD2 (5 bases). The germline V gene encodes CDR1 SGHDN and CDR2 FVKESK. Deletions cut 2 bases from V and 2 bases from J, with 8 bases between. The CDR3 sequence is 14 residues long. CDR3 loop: CASSQLDYTDTQYF. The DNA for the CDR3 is TGTGCCAGCAGCCAACTAGACTACACAGATACGCAGTATTTT.